The subject of this entry is one T cell receptor beta chain. The sample originates from a study of blood T cell repertoires in COVID-19. Overall study: Both acute and convalescent COVID-19 samples were obtained from the United States, Italy and Spain. The analysed material was cDNA or gDNA that came from T cells, B-cell-depleted T cells, or PBMCs.

The data were produced by immunoSEQ multiplex PCR, yet TCRdb's version contains in-frame clones alone and is incomplete. This table holds under 200,000 clones, approximately 85% found once. V shed 2 bases and J shed 3 bases, with 13 bases lying between them. CDR3 length: 15 amino acids. Germline V gene data show CDR1 as KGHSH and CDR2 as LQKENI. The chain recombines TRBV18 with TRBJ1-1; tentative D call: TRBD1 (6 bases). This TCR came from an elderly woman with acute or convalescent COVID-19. The specimen was peripheral blood. CDR3 in amino acids: CASSPRGGADTEAFF. DNA of the CDR3: TGTGCCAGCTCACCAAGGGGGGGGGCGGACACTGAAGCTTTCTTT.